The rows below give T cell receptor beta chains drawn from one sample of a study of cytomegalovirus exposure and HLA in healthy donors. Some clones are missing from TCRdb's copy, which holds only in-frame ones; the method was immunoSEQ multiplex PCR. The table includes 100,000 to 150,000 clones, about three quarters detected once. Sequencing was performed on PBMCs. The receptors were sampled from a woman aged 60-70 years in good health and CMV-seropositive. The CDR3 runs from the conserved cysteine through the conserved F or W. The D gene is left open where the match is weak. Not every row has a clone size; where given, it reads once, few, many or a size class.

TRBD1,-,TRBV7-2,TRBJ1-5,TGTGCCAGCAGCCCCCGGACAGGGTTTTATAGCAATCAGCCCCAGCATTTT,CASSPRTGFYSNQPQHF
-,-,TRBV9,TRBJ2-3,TGTGCCAGCAGCGTAGGTCCGCGGCCAGATACGCAGTATTTT,CASSVGPRPDTQYF
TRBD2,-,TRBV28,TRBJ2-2,TGTGCCAGCAGGCCAGGGCGGGAGGACACCGGGGAGCTGTTTTTT,CASRPGREDTGELFF
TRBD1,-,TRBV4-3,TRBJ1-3,TGCGCCAGCAGCAAGGGACAGACCCTCTCTGGAAACACCATATATTTT,CASSKGQTLSGNTIYF
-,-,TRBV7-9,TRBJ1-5,TGTGCCAGCCCCTTAGGGGGGGGGCCTCCCCCGACTCAGCCCCAGCATTTT,CASPLGGGPPPTQPQHF
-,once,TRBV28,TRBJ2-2,TGTGCCAGCAGTACAGACGGAAACACCGGGGAGCTGTTTTTT,CASSTDGNTGELFF
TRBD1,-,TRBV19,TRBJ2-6,TGTGCCAGTATGAGGGGGCCTGGGGCCAACGTCCTGACTTTC,CASMRGPGANVLTF
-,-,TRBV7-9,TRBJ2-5,TGTGCCAGCAGCAAGAAGACTAGACGTGAGACCCAGTACTTC,CASSKKTRRETQYF
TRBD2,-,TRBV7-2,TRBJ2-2,TGTGCCAGCAGCCGTCGGACTAGCGGGGGGCCCGGGGAGCTGTTTTTT,CASSRRTSGGPGELFF
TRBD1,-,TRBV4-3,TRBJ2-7,TGCGCCAGCAGCCCAGCCTTTGAGGGGGCATACGAGCAGTACTTC,CASSPAFEGAYEQYF
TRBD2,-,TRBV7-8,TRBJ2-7,TGTGCCAGCAGCATAACCTTAGCGGGAGGGCCGGATAACGAGCAGTACTTC,CASSITLAGGPDNEQYF
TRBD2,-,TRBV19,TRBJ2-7,TGTGCCAGTAGTGGGGGGGAAGGAGGCTACGAGCAGTACTTC,CASSGGEGGYEQYF
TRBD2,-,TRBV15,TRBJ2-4,TGTGCCACCAGCAGAGAAGCATCCCCTATGGCGGGAGAACGGAACATTCAGTACTTC,CATSREASPMAGERNIQYF
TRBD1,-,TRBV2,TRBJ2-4,TGTGCCAGCAGTGATCCCCGACAGGGACCGGCCAAAAACAGTCAGTACTTC,CASSDPRQGPAKNSQYF
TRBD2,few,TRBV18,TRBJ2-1,TGTGCCAGCTCACCCTACGGAATAGCGGGGGGGCGAAATGAGCAGTTCTTC,CASSPYGIAGGRNEQFF
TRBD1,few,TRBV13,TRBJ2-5,TGTGCCAGCAGTAGGAGACAGGGACAAGAGACCCAGTACTTC,CASSRRQGQETQYF
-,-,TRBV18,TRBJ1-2,TGTGCCAGCTCCCCTACTCAGGGAACTAACTACGGCTACACCTTC,CASSPTQGTNYGYTF
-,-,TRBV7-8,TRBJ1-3,TGTGCCAGCAGCATCGGACAGGGAAACACCATATATTTT,CASSIGQGNTIYF
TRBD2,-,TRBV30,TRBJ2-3,TGTGCCTGGAGTGACGGCGGGAGGGCCACAGATACGCAGTATTTT,CAWSDGGRATDTQYF
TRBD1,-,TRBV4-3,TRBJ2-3,TGCGCCAGCAGCCAAGATGACAGGGTATATACAGATACGCAGTATTTT,CASSQDDRVYTDTQYF
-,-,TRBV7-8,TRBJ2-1,TGTGCCAGCAGCCTTAGCCGGACTACATCGGGGAATGAGCAGTTCTTC,CASSLSRTTSGNEQFF
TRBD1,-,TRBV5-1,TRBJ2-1,TGCGCCAGCAGCCGGGACAGGGGATCCAATGAGCAGTTCTTC,CASSRDRGSNEQFF
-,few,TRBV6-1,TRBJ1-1,TGTGCCAGCAGTCCACAGGATGGGAGGAATGAAGCTTTCTTT,CASSPQDGRNEAFF
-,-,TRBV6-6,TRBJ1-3,TGTGCCAGCCTTGAATCGGGGTACAGCGGAAACACCATATATTTT,CASLESGYSGNTIYF
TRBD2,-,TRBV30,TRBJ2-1,TGTGCCTGGAGTGTACTTGCTAGCGGGAGGGGTGAGCAGTTCTTC,CAWSVLASGRGEQFF
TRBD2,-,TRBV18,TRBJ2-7,TGTGCCAGCTCAACCCCGGGGGGGCCGGGGGAGCAGTACTTC,CASSTPGGPGEQYF
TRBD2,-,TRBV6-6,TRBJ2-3,TGTGCCAGCAGTTACTCACGGCGGGGGGACACAGATACGCAGTATTTT,CASSYSRRGDTDTQYF
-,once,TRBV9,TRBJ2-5,TGTGCCAGCAGCGAGGAGGGGGGGCGATCCCAAGAGACCCAGTACTTC,CASSEEGGRSQETQYF
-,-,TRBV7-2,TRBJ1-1,TGTGCCAGCAGCTTTCTGAACAGGCGAACTGAAGCTTTCTTT,CASSFLNRRTEAFF
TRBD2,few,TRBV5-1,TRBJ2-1,TGCGCCAGCAGCCACGGGACTAGCGGGGTAGTAGATGAGCAGTTCTTC,CASSHGTSGVVDEQFF
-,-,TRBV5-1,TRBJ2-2,TGCGCCAGCAACCGGCCCGAGGAGGGGCCCGGGGAGCTGTTTTTT,CASNRPEEGPGELFF
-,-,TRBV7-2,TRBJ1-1,TGTGCCAGCAGCTTACAGGGGAACACTGAAGCTTTCTTT,CASSLQGNTEAFF
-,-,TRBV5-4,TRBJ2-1,TGTGCCAGCAGCTTGGATGAGCACGGGGAGCAGTTCTTC,CASSLDEHGEQFF
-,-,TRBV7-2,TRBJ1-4,TGTGCCAGCAGCTTCTGGGGCAGGGCTAATGAAAAACTGTTTTTT,CASSFWGRANEKLFF
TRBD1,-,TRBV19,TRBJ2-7,TGTGCCAGTAGTCCGATCGGGACAGGGGTCCACGAGCAGTACTTC,CASSPIGTGVHEQYF
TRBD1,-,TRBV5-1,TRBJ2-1,TGCGCCAGCAGCTTGTTGGGGCAGGGGGCAGGTGAGCAGTTCTTC,CASSLLGQGAGEQFF
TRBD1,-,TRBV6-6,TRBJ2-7,TGTGCCAGCAGTATAGGACAGGGGGCGCCCCTGCAGTACTTC,CASSIGQGAPLQYF
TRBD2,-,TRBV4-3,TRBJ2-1,TGCGCCAGCAGCCAAGTATGGCTGGGGGGGTACAATGAGCAGTTCTTC,CASSQVWLGGYNEQFF
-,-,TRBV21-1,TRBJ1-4,TGTGCCAGCAGCAACAGGGATGATAATGAAAAACTGTTTTTT,CASSNRDDNEKLFF